One T cell receptor (beta chain) is described in this entry. Its target antigen remains unknown. Per-nucleotide qualities are absent, and no much larger clonotype sits a single base away. The entry originates in a study of blood T cell repertoires in COVID-19 (TCRdb year 2020). Regarding the research as a whole: Samples from collaborators originated in the United States, Italy and Spain and spanned both the acute and convalescent phases of COVID-19. The prospective study material was composed of cDNA or gDNA derived from T cells, B-cell-depleted T cells, or PBMCs. Subjects who had been exposed to COVID-19, were actively infected with it, or had recovered from it provided the deeply sampled blood TCRbeta repertoires that made up the dataset. A freely available public database, intended as a resource for researchers studying the immune response to SARS-CoV-2, is where the repertoires were released. The samples were drawn from two sources: the first 160 participants of the ongoing ImmuneRACE study, and 1,000 to 1,500 subjects contributed by 6 global collaborators. Nearly every sample came with metadata listing a de-identified subject ID, COVID-19 status, age in years and sex. Where available, HLA class I and class II types were taken from metadata supplied by the sample provider and were not determined by assay-based typing.

Participants in the prospective study were enrolled through a virtual design, were aged roughly 18 to 100 years, and lived in roughly 24 United States geographic areas. Cohort assignment in the prospective study relied on participant-reported clinical history from a screening survey and a study questionnaire. Recovered participants in ImmuneRACE Cohort 3 were defined as having two consecutive negative NP/OP PCR tests, clearance from a healthcare professional, or resolution of symptoms. Mobile phlebotomists in the prospective study collected whole blood, serum and a nasopharyngeal or oropharyngeal swab from every participant. Over an approximately 2-month period, participants in the prospective study had the option of providing additional blood draws and questionnaires. Blood samples from the prospective study were shipped frozen or at room temperature prior to DNA extraction. TCRbeta CDR3 regions were amplified from genomic DNA by means of the immunoSEQ Assay, a bias-controlled multiplex PCR. In the paper's pipeline: Nucleated cell counts per sample were estimated from amplification of reference gene primers within the assay. To quantify the absolute abundance of each unique TCRbeta CDR3 rearrangement, sequence reads were collapsed and filtered. For each sample, productive Simpson clonality was calculated as the square root of Simpson's diversity index across productive rearrangements. TCRdb mirrors the immuneACCESS table, restricted to in-frame sequences. Some clones are absent from its copies; in checked studies, under half trace to an unresolved V gene, and the reason for the others is unknown. V, J and clone size are taken as reported in that table, and D and trimming were inferred from the DNA itself. The sample contains 150,000 or so clones, about four fifths of them found a single time. About 11% of the sample belongs to the ten largest clones.

The trim is 3 bases for V and 8 bases for J, with a gap of 11 bases between the germline ends. CDR1 and CDR2 (KGHSH, LQKENI) derive from the germline V gene. Inclusive of the bounding cysteine and phenylalanine, the CDR3 is 13 residues long. The only DNA kept is the CDR3, 39 bases in frame from the first base. Study-wide conclusions, independent of this receptor: How much clinical and demographic metadata was included differed by source and by participant, and the metadata was provided uncurated.

The TCR comes from a man in his fifties who had recovered from COVID-19. Sequencing was carried out using PBMCs or T cells enriched from blood (not recorded which). Recombination linked TRBV18 to TRBJ2-1, with TRBD2 as a weak D call on 5 bases. CDR3 protein: CASSPTSSYEQFF. The DNA sequence is TGTGCCAGCTCACCTACTAGTAGCTATGAGCAGTTCTTC.